This TCR beta chain was sequenced for a study of molecular identifiers for immune sequencing clone quantification (dated by TCRdb to the late 2010s). A note on the overall study: For a replicate experiment, RNA from roughly 20,000 or 100,000 naive CD8 T cells was divided into five aliquots, and four of the five aliquots were sequenced. The study was a methods study using CD8 T cells to benchmark molecular-identifier clustering-based TCR repertoire sequencing (MIDCIRS) and TCR RNA copy counting. Study-wide conclusions, independent of this receptor: Spiked-in Jurkat TCR RNA equal to a single cell's worth was reported to be detectable even within one million naive CD8 T cells. Spiked-in Jurkat TCR RNA (10 copies' worth), which is not part of the donor repertoire, was contained in the naive libraries. When barcode sub-clustering was left out, chimeric consensus sequences inflated TCR diversity, with chimeras reaching as high as 47%. About 2.9 recovered TCR RNA copies per cell were obtained by modeling, versus roughly 9.1 by digital PCR, implying a capture efficiency of about 30%. Clones above 20 RNA copies held over 97% of molecules in CMV-specific effector cells but under 1% in naive cells. Highly expanded clone sizes could be underestimated if identical TCR molecules share a barcode.

To prepare the library, PCR was applied. The data were produced on an Illumina HiSeq 4000. Bulk TCR libraries were generated as previously described, with the TCR primers listed in Table S5 used. Total RNA was purified with the Qiagen AllPrep DNA/RNA kit. Reads from multiple sequencing runs of the same library were pooled before analysis. Under the source paper's analysis protocol: Reads were retained only if an exact TCR constant sequence was present, and the retained reads were trimmed to 150 nt and grouped according to their 12-nt molecular barcodes. Reads within each barcode group were sub-clustered using a 15% Levenshtein threshold, and quality-weighted consensus sequences were constructed for each RNA molecule. Non-functional sequences were removed, as were lower-count sequences one edit away from another. Based on a fit of two negative binomial distributions, barcode sub-clusters having less than 20% of the maximum read count were discarded. Clones were called with MiXCR by TCRdb after fastp trimmed the public reads at Q25, and only in-frame beta chains were retained. Identical CDR3 protein sequences are pooled into one entry, listed with their most common genes and DNA. TCRdb, rather than the study authors, made the V and J calls. This sample comprises 88,000 or so distinct CDR3 sequences, 21% of them detected only once. About 1% of the sample lies in the top ten.

This clonotype was recorded many times. Its target antigen remains unknown. Base quality data are lacking; no much larger clone is found one base away. The CDR3 runs 15 amino acids, cysteine and phenylalanine included. The read is trimmed to its CDR3 DNA, 45 bases read in frame from base 1. After removal of 5 bases from V and 2 bases from J, the junction retains 7 bases not matched to a gene. From the germline V gene (reference sequence), CDR1 is PRHDT and CDR2 is FYEKMQ. Libraries of naive CD8 T cells were built from anywhere between roughly 17,000 and 1,000,000 sorted cells, with 10%, 30% or 50% of the purified RNA used. Naive CD8 T cells, defined as CD8+CD4-CCR7+CD45RA+, were FACS-sorted into RLT Plus buffer on a BD FACSAria II. Detection sensitivity was tested by spiking Jurkat RNA equal to about 10 TCR copies' worth into samples containing roughly 17,000-1,100,000 naive CD8 T cells. CD8 T cells were enriched with RosetteSep CD8+ T Cell Enrichment Cocktail and Ficoll-Paque, followed by ACK red cell lysis.

This sequence originates from a human donor in good health. Some libraries in this study had Jurkat cell RNA spiked in. The chain was built from TRBV13 and TRBJ2-3, with 7 bases in between that match TRBD2. The sequencing sample was made of naive CD8+ T cells from blood, with Jurkat cell RNA spiked in. The cell subset or site label of this sample denotes: FACS-sorted CD8+CD4-CCR7+CD45RA+ naive T cells. The CDR3 corresponds to CASSARAGITDTQYF. At the DNA level, the sequence is TGTGCCAGCAGCGCGAGAGCGGGAATCACAGATACGCAGTATTTT.